This T cell receptor (beta chain) comes out of a study of T-cell memory formation after mild COVID-19. Study-wide background: There were largely donor-specific TCR clusters. Study observations and caveats: Contracting CD4+ clones lay largely in CM and EM, with CD8+ ones residing in EMRA. A subset of responding clones appeared in pre-infection memory, suggesting cross-reactive memory joined.

TCR alpha and TCR beta cDNA libraries carrying sample barcodes and UMIs came from 5'RACE with constant-segment primers. TCRdb fed the 5' RACE reads into MiXCR, producing one record per CDR3 protein. The sample has about 440,000 distinct CDR3 sequences; around 19% are singletons. V lost 3 bases and J 4 bases, leaving 9 bases between the germline ends. The CDR3 sequence is 13 residues long. The germline V gene encodes CDR1 MNHEY and CDR2 SMNVEV (reference sequence). In this sample, this clonotype turned up many times. What it binds is unknown. Sequencing input: PBMCs or a T cell subset sorted from them (not recorded which). The chain combines TRBV27 with TRBJ1-1, with D perhaps matching TRBD1 (6 bases). The receptor comes from an adult woman who had mild COVID-19 (a few samples of this study predate the infection). Cell type and time point are not known. CDR3 in DNA: TGTGCCAGCAGTTTCAGGGGTAGCACTGAAGCTTTCTTT. This sequence encodes CASSFRGSTEAFF.